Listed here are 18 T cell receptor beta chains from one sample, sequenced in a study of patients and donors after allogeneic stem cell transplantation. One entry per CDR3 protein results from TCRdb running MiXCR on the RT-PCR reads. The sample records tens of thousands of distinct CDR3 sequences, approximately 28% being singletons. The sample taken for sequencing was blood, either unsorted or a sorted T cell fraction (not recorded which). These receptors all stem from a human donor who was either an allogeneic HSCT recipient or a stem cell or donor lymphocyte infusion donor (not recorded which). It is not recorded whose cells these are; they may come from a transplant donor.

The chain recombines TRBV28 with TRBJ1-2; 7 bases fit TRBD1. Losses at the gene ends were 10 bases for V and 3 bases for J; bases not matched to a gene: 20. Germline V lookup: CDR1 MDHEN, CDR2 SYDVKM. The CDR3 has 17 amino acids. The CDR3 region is CATTSGGTVLSYYGYTF. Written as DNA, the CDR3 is TGTGCCACCACGTCTGGTGGGACAGTCCTTAGCTACTATGGCTACACCTTC.

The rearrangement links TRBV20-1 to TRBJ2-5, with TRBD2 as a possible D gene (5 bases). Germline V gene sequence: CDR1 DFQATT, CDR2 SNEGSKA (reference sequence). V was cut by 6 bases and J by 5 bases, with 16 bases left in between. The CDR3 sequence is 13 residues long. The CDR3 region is CSATAADAETQYF. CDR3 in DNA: TGCAGTGCAACGGCAGCGGATGCGGAGACCCAGTACTTC.

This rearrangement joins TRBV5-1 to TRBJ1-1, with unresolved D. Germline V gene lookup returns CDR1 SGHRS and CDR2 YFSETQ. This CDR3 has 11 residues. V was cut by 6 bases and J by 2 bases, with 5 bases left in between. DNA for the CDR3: TGCGCCAGCATCCCCAACACTGAAGCTTTCTTT. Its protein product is CASIPNTEAFF.

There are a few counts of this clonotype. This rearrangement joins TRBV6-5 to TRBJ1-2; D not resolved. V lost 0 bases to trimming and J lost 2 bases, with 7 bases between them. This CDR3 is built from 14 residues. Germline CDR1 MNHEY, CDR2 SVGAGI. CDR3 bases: TGTGCCAGCAGTTACTCCAGGAAGAACTATGGCTACACCTTC. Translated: CASSYSRKNYGYTF.

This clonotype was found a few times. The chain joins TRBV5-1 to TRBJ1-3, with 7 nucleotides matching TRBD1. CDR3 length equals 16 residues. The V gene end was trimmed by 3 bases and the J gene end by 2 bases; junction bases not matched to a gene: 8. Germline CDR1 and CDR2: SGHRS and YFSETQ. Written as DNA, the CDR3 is TGCGCCAGCAGCTCGGGACAGCCCTTCACTGGAAACACCATATATTTT. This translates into CASSSGQPFTGNTIYF. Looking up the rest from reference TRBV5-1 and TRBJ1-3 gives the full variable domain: KAGVTQTPRYLIKTRGQQVTLSCSPISGHRSVSWYQQTPGQGLQFLFEYFSETQRNKGNFPGRFSGRQFSNSRSEMNVSTLELGDSALYLCASSSGQPFTGNTIYFGEGSWLTVV.

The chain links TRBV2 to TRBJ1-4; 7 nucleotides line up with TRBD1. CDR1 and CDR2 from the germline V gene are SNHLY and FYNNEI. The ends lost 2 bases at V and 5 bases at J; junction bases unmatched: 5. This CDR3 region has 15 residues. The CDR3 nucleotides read TGTGCCAGCAGTGAAAGGGGGACAGTAAATGAAAAACTGTTTTTT. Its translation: CASSERGTVNEKLFF.

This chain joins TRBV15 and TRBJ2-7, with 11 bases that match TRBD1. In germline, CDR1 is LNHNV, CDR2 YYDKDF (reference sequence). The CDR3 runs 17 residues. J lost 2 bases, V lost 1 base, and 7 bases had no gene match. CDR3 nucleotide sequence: TGTGCCACCAGCAGAGGTCCACCGGGACAGGGGGCCTACGAGCAGTACTTC. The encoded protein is CATSRGPPGQGAYEQYF.

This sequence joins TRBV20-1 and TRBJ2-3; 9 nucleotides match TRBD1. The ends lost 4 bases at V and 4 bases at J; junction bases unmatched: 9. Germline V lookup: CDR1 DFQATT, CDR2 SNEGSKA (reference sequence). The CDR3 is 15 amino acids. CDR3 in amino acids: CSAIAETGGPDTQYF. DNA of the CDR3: TGCAGTGCTATAGCAGAGACAGGGGGTCCAGATACGCAGTATTTT.

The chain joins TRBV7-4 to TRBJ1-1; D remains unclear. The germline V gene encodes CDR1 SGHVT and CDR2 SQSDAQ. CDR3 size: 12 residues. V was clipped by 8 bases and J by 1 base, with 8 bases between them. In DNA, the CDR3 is TGTGCCAGCCCTTGGAGGAACACTGAAGCTTTCTTT. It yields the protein CASPWRNTEAFF.

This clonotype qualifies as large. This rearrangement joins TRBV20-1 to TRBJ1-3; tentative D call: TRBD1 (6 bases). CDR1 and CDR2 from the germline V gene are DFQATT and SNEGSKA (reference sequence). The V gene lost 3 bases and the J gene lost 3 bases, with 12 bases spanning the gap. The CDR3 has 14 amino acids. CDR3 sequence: CSASPGEYGNTIYF. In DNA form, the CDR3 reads TGCAGTGCTAGCCCAGGGGAGTATGGAAACACCATATATTTT.

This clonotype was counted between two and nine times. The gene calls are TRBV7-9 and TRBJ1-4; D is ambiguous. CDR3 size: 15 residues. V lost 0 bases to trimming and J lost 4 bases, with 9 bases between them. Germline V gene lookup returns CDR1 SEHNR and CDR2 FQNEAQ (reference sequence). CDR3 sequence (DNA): TGTGCCAGCAGCTTAGCGTTGGGGAGTAATGAAAAACTGTTTTTT. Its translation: CASSLALGSNEKLFF.

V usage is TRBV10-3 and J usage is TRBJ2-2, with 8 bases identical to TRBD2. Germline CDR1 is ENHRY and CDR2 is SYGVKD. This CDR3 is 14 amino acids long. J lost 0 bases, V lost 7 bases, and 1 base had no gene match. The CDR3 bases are TGTGCCATCAAAGCGGGGGCGAACACCGGGGAGCTGTTTTTT. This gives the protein CAIKAGANTGELFF.

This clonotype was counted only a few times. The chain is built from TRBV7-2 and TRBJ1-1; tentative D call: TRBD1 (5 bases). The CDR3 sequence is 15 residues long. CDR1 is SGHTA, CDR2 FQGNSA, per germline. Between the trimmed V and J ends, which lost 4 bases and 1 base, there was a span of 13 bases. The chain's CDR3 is CASSYHRPPNTEAFF. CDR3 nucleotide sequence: TGTGCCAGCAGCTACCACAGGCCACCGAACACTGAAGCTTTCTTT.

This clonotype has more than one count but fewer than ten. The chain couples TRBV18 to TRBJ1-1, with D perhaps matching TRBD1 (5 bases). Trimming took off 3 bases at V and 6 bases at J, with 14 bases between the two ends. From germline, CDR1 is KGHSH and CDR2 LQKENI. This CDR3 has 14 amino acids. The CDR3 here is CASSPGTYVSEAFF. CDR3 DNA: TGTGCCAGCTCACCCGGGACGTACGTCTCTGAAGCTTTCTTT.

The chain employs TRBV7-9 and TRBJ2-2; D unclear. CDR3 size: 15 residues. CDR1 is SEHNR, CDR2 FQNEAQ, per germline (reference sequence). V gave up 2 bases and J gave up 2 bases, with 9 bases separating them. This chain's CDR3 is CASSLLATNTGELFF. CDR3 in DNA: TGTGCCAGCAGCTTATTGGCCACTAACACCGGGGAGCTGTTTTTT.

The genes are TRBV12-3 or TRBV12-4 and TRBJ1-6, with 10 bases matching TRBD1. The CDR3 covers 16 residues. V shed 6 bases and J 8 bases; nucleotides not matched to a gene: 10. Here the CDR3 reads CASSPPTGQGDSPLHF. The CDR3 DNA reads TGTGCCAGCAGCCCGCCCACCGGACAGGGGGATTCACCCCTCCACTTT.

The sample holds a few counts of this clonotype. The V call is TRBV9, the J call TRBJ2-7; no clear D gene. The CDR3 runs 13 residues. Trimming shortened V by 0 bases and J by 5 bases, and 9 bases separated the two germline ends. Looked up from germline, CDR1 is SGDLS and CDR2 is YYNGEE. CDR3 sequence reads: CASSVETRHEQYV. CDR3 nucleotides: TGTGCCAGCAGCGTAGAGACAAGACACGAGCAGTACGTC.

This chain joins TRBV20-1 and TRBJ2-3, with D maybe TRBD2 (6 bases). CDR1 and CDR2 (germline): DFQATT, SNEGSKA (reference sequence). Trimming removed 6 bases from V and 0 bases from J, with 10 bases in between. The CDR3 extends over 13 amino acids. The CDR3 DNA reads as TGCAGTGCCTTACTAGCCAGCACAGATACGCAGTATTTT. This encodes CSALLASTDTQYF.